The present T cell receptor (beta chain) was sequenced within a study of T cells in Graves' hyperthyroidism and ophthalmopathy. The TCR beta CDR3 regions underwent amplification using RNA transcripts as the source. The HTBI primer set drove a first-round RT-PCR of the TCR CDR3. TCRdb passed the multiplex PCR reads through MiXCR, listing each CDR3 protein once. The repertoire consists of a few hundred thousand distinct CDR3 sequences, with approximately 14% occurring once and the leading ten covering 34%. The CDR3 sequence is 16 residues long. V was clipped by 4 bases and J by 8 bases, with 24 bases between them. Germline V gives CDR1 MNHEY, CDR2 SVGEGT. Ten or more counts support this clonotype.

V is TRBV6-2 or TRBV6-3 and J is TRBJ2-7; D may correspond to TRBD1 or TRBD2 (5 bases each). Sequencing was done on a sample of blood. The origin of this receptor is a woman aged 40 to 50 with Graves' ophthalmopathy. In DNA form, the CDR3 reads TGTGCCAGCAGTTTTGGGGGAGCGATTCGGTCCCTGAAGCAGTACTTC. Translated: CASSFGGAIRSLKQYF.